One sample yielded the 12 T cell receptor beta chains listed below, sequenced in a study of T-cell reconstitution after alpha-beta-depleted transplantation in children. Unique molecular identifiers were built into the TCRbeta library. A single record per CDR3 protein comes from TCRdb applying MiXCR to the PCR reads. The table has approximately 650,000 distinct CDR3 sequences, around 13% seen once. The sequences come from PBMCs, collected before TCRalphabeta/CD19-depleted stem cell transplant. The receptors were sampled from a girl aged 2-10 years with congenital amegakaryocytic thrombocytopenia, due to receive a stem cell transplant.

Ten or more counts support this clonotype. The chain joins TRBV4-1 to TRBJ2-2; D not certain. The CDR3 runs 15 residues. Germline lookup yields CDR1 MGHRA and CDR2 YSYEKL. Trimming pared 4 bases from V and 1 base from J, leaving 10 bases between. The CDR3 here is CASSPKVVNTGELFF. CDR3 in DNA: TGCGCCAGCAGCCCAAAGGTAGTGAACACCGGGGAGCTGTTTTTT.

Many counts were recorded for this clonotype. The chain recombines TRBV11-2 with TRBJ2-3; possible D gene TRBD2, 5 bases. This CDR3 contains 14 residues. Germline V CDR1 and CDR2: SGHAT, FQNNGV. V lost 1 base and J lost 2, with 7 bases in between. CDR3 nucleotides: TGTGCCAGCAGCTTAGGACTAAACACAGATACGCAGTATTTT. Translated: CASSLGLNTDTQYF.

This clonotype was seen once. One base away lies a much larger clone, so this may be a sequencing read error. The chain combines TRBV5-6 with TRBJ1-3; 8 nucleotides match TRBD1. The germline V gene encodes CDR1 SGHDT and CDR2 YYEEEE. This CDR3 has 16 amino acids. The CDR3 sequence is CASSKGTGLSGNIIYF. In DNA, the CDR3 is TGTGCCAGCAGCAAGGGGACAGGACTCTCTGGAAACATCATATATTTT.

The table lists this clonotype with many counts. The chain recombines TRBV28 with TRBJ2-3, with D possibly TRBD1 on 6 matching bases. The CDR3 sequence is 17 residues long. Germline V lookup: CDR1 MDHEN, CDR2 SYDVKM. V lost 3 bases and J lost 2, with 18 bases in between. CDR3 DNA sequence: TGTGCCAGCAGTTTTGACAGAACCGGGACATACACAGATACGCAGTATTTT. Its translation: CASSFDRTGTYTDTQYF. The whole variable domain, filled in from reference TRBV28 and TRBJ2-3, reads DVKVTQSSRYLVKRTGEKVFLECVQDMDHENMFWYRQDPGLGLRLIYFSYDVKMKEKGDIPEGYSVSREKKERFSLILESASTNQTSMYLCASSFDRTGTYTDTQYFGPGTRLTVL.

V gene TRBV29-1 combines with J gene TRBJ1-2; D might be TRBD1 (6 bases). V was shortened by 6 bases and J by 4 bases, with 30 bases between the two germline ends. The CDR3 has 18 residues. Germline CDR1 is SQVTM and CDR2 is ANQGSEA. CDR3 sequence (DNA): TGCAGCGTCCCTGGGATACAGGGTGGAGGCCCTACTGTCTATGGCTACACCTTC. The encoded protein is CSVPGIQGGGPTVYGYTF.

This clonotype has ten or more counts. The rearrangement uses TRBV3-1 and TRBJ2-7, with D unclear. Trimming pared 3 bases from V and 3 bases from J, leaving 12 bases between. In germline, CDR1 is LGHDT, CDR2 YNNKEL (reference sequence). This CDR3 is 14 amino acids long. In nucleotides, the CDR3 is TGTGCCAGCAGCCAGACGGAACCTTTCTACGAGCAGTACTTC. Protein product: CASSQTEPFYEQYF.

Many counts were recorded for this clonotype. The chain carries TRBV4-1 and TRBJ2-5; D remains ambiguous. CDR3 length: 15 amino acids. The germline V gene has CDR1 MGHRA and CDR2 YSYEKL. Trimming took off 1 base at V and 0 bases at J, with 9 bases between the two ends. Here the CDR3 reads CASSQGDMYQETQYF. Written as DNA, the CDR3 is TGCGCCAGCAGCCAAGGTGACATGTACCAAGAGACCCAGTACTTC.

This clonotype occurred many times. The junction departs from the called germline gene at one end, perhaps through a read error. This chain links TRBV20-1 with TRBJ2-7; D is uncertain. From germline, CDR1 is DFQATT and CDR2 SNEGSKA (reference sequence). The CDR3 covers 12 residues. The CDR3 is CSVRYNSYEQYF. The CDR3 bases are TGCAGTGTTAGATACAACTCCTACGAGCAGTACTTC.

The chain is built from TRBV11-3 and TRBJ2-3; tentative D call: TRBD1 (5 bases). Deletions cut 1 base from V and 4 bases from J, with 15 bases between. The CDR3 is made up of 16 amino acids. In germline, CDR1 is SGHNT, CDR2 YENEEA. CDR3 DNA: TGTGCCAGCAGCTTAGCGTCCTTGGGGCAATCAGATACGCAGTATTTT. Residues: CASSLASLGQSDTQYF.

The chain uses TRBV12-3 or TRBV12-4 and TRBJ1-4; D is possibly TRBD1 (6 bases). The length of the CDR3 is 14 residues. Trimming cost V 3 bases and J 8 bases, with 13 bases left between them. CDR3: CASSFGGLNEKLFF. In DNA, the CDR3 is TGTGCCAGCAGTTTCGGGGGGCTAAACGAAAAACTGTTTTTT.

This clonotype was detected a few times. V and J are TRBV5-1 and TRBJ2-3; TRBD2 agrees at 7 bases. The V segment lost 1 base and the J segment 5 bases; nucleotides outside the gene matches: 13. The CDR3 totals 17 residues. Germline V gene data show CDR1 as SGHRS and CDR2 as YFSETQ. The CDR3, as DNA: TGCGCCAGCAGCTTGAGCCTCCGCGGCGGGGGTGGAGATACGCAGTATTTT. This codes for CASSLSLRGGGGDTQYF.

This clonotype showed up many times. J is TRBJ1-5 and V is TRBV4-1; 8 nucleotides match TRBD1. With 4 bases clipped from V and 0 bases from J, the junction kept 5 bases outside the gene matches. There are 16 residues in the CDR3. Per the germline V gene, CDR1 is MGHRA and CDR2 is YSYEKL. CDR3 sequence (DNA): TGCGCCAGCAGCCCGACAGGGGCTCATAGCAATCAGCCCCAGCATTTT. Translated: CASSPTGAHSNQPQHF.